The T cell receptor beta chain described here comes from a study of Ad26.COV2.S vaccination and SARS-CoV-2 variants. TCRdb's table, derived via immunoSEQ multiplex PCR, lists solely in-frame clones and lacks some. Of about 390,000 clones in the sample, roughly nine tenths were seen once. Treatment: around 19 received Ad26.COV2.S at low or high dose, single or two shots; about 5 received placebo; per-sample allocation not given. Sample collection was performed on day 63 after the first vaccine or placebo injection. Looked up from germline, CDR1 is SNHLY and CDR2 is FYNNEI. V lost 7 bases, J lost 5 bases, and 7 bases stayed unmatched. The CDR3 is 14 amino acids.

This chain links TRBV2 with TRBJ2-5, with 10 bases that match TRBD1. The source was peripheral blood, collected in a trial of Ad26.COV2.S vaccine versus placebo. The receptor's source is a person between 18 and 60 years old who received the Ad26.COV2.S COVID-19 vaccine or a placebo. The CDR3 sequence is CASTRTGGGETQYF. CDR3 in DNA: TGTGCCAGCACGAGGACAGGGGGTGGGGAGACCCAGTACTTC.